This T cell receptor (beta chain) comes out of a study of blood T cell repertoires in COVID-19. Germline CDR1 and CDR2: KGHDR and SFDVKD. Trimming left V 4 bases short and J 5 bases short, with 16 bases between. CDR3 length equals 15 residues. Study processing details: Reference gene primer amplification gave nucleated cell count estimates. Here immunoSEQ multiplex PCR was the method, and the copy in TCRdb shows in-frame clones only, minus some. V and J calls and clone size are copied from that table; D and trimming were computed from the DNA. The table has 68,000 or so clones, about 85% seen once; the top ten hold roughly 3.6%. Seattle patients were enrolled while actively infected and followed longitudinally.

Sequences were obtained from peripheral blood. This sequence joins TRBV24-1 and TRBJ2-5; D gene ambiguous. This receptor was taken from a woman aged 45-59 years with COVID-19, enrolled during active disease. The CDR3 DNA follows: TGTGCCACCAGTGAACCAAGCCGTTTCGGGGAGACCCAGTACTTC. Protein sequence: CATSEPSRFGETQYF.